These T cell receptor beta chains were read from a single sample in a study of T cells in Graves' hyperthyroidism and ophthalmopathy. TCRdb fed the multiplex PCR reads into MiXCR, producing one record per CDR3 protein. The sample holds tens of thousands of distinct CDR3 sequences, roughly half seen once. The sequenced sample consisted of blood. The receptors shown here come from a woman in her sixties with Graves' ophthalmopathy. CDR3s include the opening cysteine and the closing phenylalanine or tryptophan. Each record gives: clone size, J gene, V gene, D gene, CDR3 protein, CDR3 DNA. The D gene is left open where the match is weak. Clone size is given for some rows only: seen once, a few or many times, or a class if the clone is expanded.

clone_size: medium-sized
j_call: TRBJ1-1
v_call: TRBV15
d_call: -
cdr3_aa: CATSRGGTYTEAFF
cdr3_nt: TGTGCCACCAGCAGAGGGGGGACGTACACTGAAGCTTTCTTT

clone_size: few
j_call: TRBJ2-5
v_call: TRBV6-2/TRBV6-3
d_call: TRBD1
cdr3_aa: CASSPPGQGAWETQYF
cdr3_nt: TGTGCCAGCAGTCCCCCGGGACAGGGGGCGTGGGAGACCCAGTACTTC

clone_size: many
j_call: TRBJ2-1
v_call: TRBV11-3
d_call: -
cdr3_aa: CASSLARNNEQFF
cdr3_nt: TGTGCCAGCAGCTTAGCCAGAAACAATGAGCAGTTCTTC

clone_size: many
j_call: TRBJ1-6
v_call: TRBV7-2
d_call: -
cdr3_aa: CASSLAGAGLSYNSPLHF
cdr3_nt: TGTGCCAGCAGCTTAGCGGGGGCAGGGCTGTCTTATAATTCACCCCTCCACTTT

clone_size: once
j_call: TRBJ2-3
v_call: TRBV20-1
d_call: -
cdr3_aa: CSARGGGSGRTDTQYF
cdr3_nt: TGCAGTGCTAGAGGAGGGGGTAGCGGACGCACAGATACGCAGTATTTT

clone_size: once
j_call: TRBJ2-7
v_call: TRBV7-9
d_call: -
cdr3_aa: CASSFYICSARDLRQGYEQYF
cdr3_nt: -

clone_size: many
j_call: TRBJ1-1
v_call: TRBV19
d_call: -
cdr3_aa: CASSIGWTANTEAFF
cdr3_nt: TGTGCCAGTAGTATTGGTTGGACAGCGAACACTGAAGCTTTCTTT

clone_size: many
j_call: TRBJ2-2
v_call: TRBV28
d_call: -
cdr3_aa: CASSFGANTGELFF
cdr3_nt: TGTGCCAGCAGTTTTGGGGCGAACACCGGGGAGCTGTTTTTT

clone_size: -
j_call: TRBJ1-2
v_call: TRBV7-9
d_call: -
cdr3_aa: CASSFGRVYGYTF
cdr3_nt: TGTGCCAGCAGCTTCGGGAGGGTGTATGGCTACACCTTC

clone_size: -
j_call: TRBJ2-1
v_call: TRBV7-6
d_call: TRBD2
cdr3_aa: CASSLTPLAVNEQFF
cdr3_nt: TGTGCCAGCAGCTTAACGCCACTAGCGGTAAATGAGCAGTTCTTC

clone_size: -
j_call: TRBJ2-3
v_call: TRBV2
d_call: -
cdr3_aa: CASNDSRGTYTQYF
cdr3_nt: TGTGCCAGCAATGACTCCCGGGGCACATATACGCAGTATTTT

clone_size: -
j_call: TRBJ2-1
v_call: TRBV20-1
d_call: -
cdr3_aa: CSARDPASLAGVEQFF
cdr3_nt: TGCAGTGCTAGAGACCCTGCCTCCCTAGCAGGTGTTGAGCAGTTCTTC

clone_size: many
j_call: TRBJ2-6
v_call: TRBV4-1
d_call: -
cdr3_aa: CASNWGAAAPPGANVLTF
cdr3_nt: TGCGCCAGCAACTGGGGGGCAGCCGCCCCCCCTGGGGCCAACGTCCTGACTTTC

clone_size: -
j_call: TRBJ1-5
v_call: TRBV2
d_call: -
cdr3_aa: CASSEGDGENQPQHF
cdr3_nt: TGTGCCAGCAGTGAAGGTGACGGGGAGAATCAGCCCCAGCATTTT

clone_size: many
j_call: TRBJ2-3
v_call: TRBV13
d_call: TRBD2
cdr3_aa: CASSNWAGEGTDTQYF
cdr3_nt: TGTGCCAGCAGCAATTGGGCGGGAGAGGGCACAGATACGCAGTATTTT

clone_size: many
j_call: TRBJ2-7
v_call: TRBV5-1
d_call: -
cdr3_aa: CASSHGLAHEQYF
cdr3_nt: TGCGCCAGCAGCCACGGGCTAGCCCACGAGCAGTACTTC

clone_size: many
j_call: TRBJ2-3
v_call: TRBV7-6
d_call: -
cdr3_aa: CASSRPEGGWTDTQYF
cdr3_nt: TGTGCCAGCAGCAGACCCGAGGGGGGGTGGACAGATACGCAGTATTTT

clone_size: many
j_call: TRBJ1-3
v_call: TRBV6-6
d_call: -
cdr3_aa: CASNGVAVTSGNTIYF
cdr3_nt: TGTGCCAGCAATGGTGTGGCGGTAACCTCTGGAAACACCATATATTTT

clone_size: -
j_call: TRBJ1-2
v_call: TRBV5-1
d_call: TRBD1
cdr3_aa: CASSLGGQGNGYTF
cdr3_nt: TGCGCCAGCAGCCTGGGGGGACAGGGAAACGGCTACACCTTC

clone_size: many
j_call: TRBJ2-7
v_call: TRBV9
d_call: TRBD1
cdr3_aa: CASSVGGGQGVYEQYF
cdr3_nt: TGTGCCAGCAGCGTAGGGGGGGGACAGGGGGTGTACGAGCAGTACTTC

clone_size: many
j_call: TRBJ2-1
v_call: TRBV19
d_call: -
cdr3_aa: CASSMDEGTPYNEQFF
cdr3_nt: TGTGCCAGTAGTATGGACGAGGGTACCCCCTACAATGAGCAGTTCTTC

clone_size: few
j_call: TRBJ2-3
v_call: TRBV10-3
d_call: -
cdr3_aa: CAISEAGDTQYF
cdr3_nt: TGTGCCATCAGTGAAGCTGGAGATACGCAGTATTTT

clone_size: many
j_call: TRBJ2-3
v_call: TRBV6-5
d_call: -
cdr3_aa: CASSLRGGTGTDTQYF
cdr3_nt: TGTGCCAGCAGCCTCCGGGGTGGTACAGGCACAGATACGCAGTATTTT

clone_size: few
j_call: TRBJ2-2
v_call: TRBV18
d_call: -
cdr3_aa: CASSPASKPTGELFF
cdr3_nt: TGTGCCAGCTCACCAGCCAGCAAGCCCACCGGGGAGCTGTTTTTT

clone_size: medium-sized
j_call: TRBJ2-7
v_call: TRBV10-1
d_call: -
cdr3_aa: CASSDRVPEDEQYF
cdr3_nt: TGCGCCAGCAGTGATCGAGTTCCCGAGGACGAGCAGTACTTC

clone_size: -
j_call: TRBJ1-4
v_call: TRBV5-8
d_call: TRBD1
cdr3_aa: CASSPGQGAGNEKLFF
cdr3_nt: TGTGCCAGCAGCCCCGGACAGGGGGCCGGTAATGAAAAACTGTTTTTT

clone_size: few
j_call: TRBJ2-3
v_call: TRBV29-1
d_call: TRBD1
cdr3_aa: CSSHGQGSTDTQYF
cdr3_nt: TGCAGCTCCCATGGACAGGGGAGCACAGATACGCAGTATTTT

clone_size: -
j_call: TRBJ2-1
v_call: TRBV29-1
d_call: TRBD1
cdr3_aa: CSAGTGYDEQFF
cdr3_nt: TGCAGCGCTGGGACAGGGTATGATGAGCAGTTCTTC

clone_size: many
j_call: TRBJ1-2
v_call: TRBV28
d_call: -
cdr3_aa: CASSLSGYYGYTF
cdr3_nt: TGTGCCAGCAGTTTATCCGGGTACTATGGCTACACCTTC

clone_size: -
j_call: TRBJ2-1
v_call: TRBV20-1
d_call: TRBD1
cdr3_aa: CSATGDEQFF
cdr3_nt: TGCAGTGCAACAGGGGATGAGCAGTTCTTC

clone_size: -
j_call: TRBJ1-6
v_call: TRBV20-1
d_call: -
cdr3_aa: CSAREVSNSPLHF
cdr3_nt: TGCAGTGCTAGAGAGGTTTCTAATTCACCCCTCCACTTT